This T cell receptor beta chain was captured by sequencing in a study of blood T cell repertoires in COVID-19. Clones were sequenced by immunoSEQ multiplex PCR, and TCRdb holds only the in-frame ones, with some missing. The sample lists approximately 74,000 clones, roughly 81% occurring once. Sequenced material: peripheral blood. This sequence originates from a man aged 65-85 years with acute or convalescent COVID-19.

The CDR3 reads CASSTGQTYEQYF. Written as DNA, the CDR3 is TGTGCCAGCAGTACGGGACAGACCTACGAGCAGTACTTC. This chain connects TRBV28 to TRBJ2-7; the match to TRBD1 covers 7 bases. The CDR3 covers 13 residues. Germline lookup yields CDR1 MDHEN and CDR2 SYDVKM. The V gene end was trimmed by 5 bases and the J gene end by 2 bases; junction bases not matched to a gene: 3.